The 20 T cell receptor beta chains presented below share a single source sample, sequenced in a study of response to subunit inactivated influenza vaccine listed by TCRdb under 2018. The library was built by means of RT-PCR. These reads were obtained on an Illumina HiSeq 2500. In-frame beta chains were kept once TCRdb had trimmed the public reads at Q25 with fastp and called clones with MiXCR. Entries are consolidated by CDR3 protein sequence, retaining the most common genes and DNA. The sample table records about 780,000 distinct CDR3 sequences; 15% to 20% of these occur just once. Around 9.9% of the sample belongs to the ten largest clones. This specimen was PBMCs from blood, taken 4 to 6 days after vaccination. These receptors were collected from a man in his fifties or sixties who received an inactivated influenza vaccine. Donor details come from another sample of the same person, matched by shared clones.

The chain recombines TRBV4-3 with TRBJ2-2; TRBD2 matches at 7 bases. This CDR3 has 14 residues. Germline trimming cut 4 bases from V and 5 bases from J; bases unmatched to any gene: 4. CDR1 and CDR2 from the germline V gene are LGHNA and YSLEER. The CDR3 sequence: CASSPAGVTGELFF. CDR3 in DNA: TGCGCCAGCAGCCCGGCGGGGGTGACCGGGGAGCTGTTTTTT.

This clonotype was recorded many times. The chain combines TRBV12-3 or TRBV12-4 with TRBJ2-1; D gene ambiguous. The CDR3 loop spans 15 amino acids. Trimming removed 1 base from V and 0 bases from J, with 7 bases in between. The CDR3 is CASSLGVSSYNEQFF. In DNA form, the CDR3 reads TGTGCCAGCAGTTTAGGGGTTAGCTCCTACAATGAGCAGTTCTTC.

V usage is TRBV10-3 and J usage is TRBJ2-7; 8 bases line up with TRBD1. The CDR3 runs 15 residues. Unmatched junction bases numbered 10, after V lost 5 bases and J lost 4 bases. Germline CDR1 reads ENHRY; CDR2 reads SYGVKD. CDR3 in DNA: TGTGCCATCAGTAGTGGACAGGGTGGTCGGTACGAGCAGTACTTC. It specifies CAISSGQGGRYEQYF.

This clonotype has ten or more counts. The genes are TRBV20-1 and TRBJ2-7; 8 bases agree with TRBD2. Unmatched junction bases numbered 5, after V lost 6 bases and J lost 1 base. The germline V gene has CDR1 DFQATT and CDR2 SNEGSKA (reference sequence). The CDR3 has 13 residues. CDR3 sequence: CSAQSGGSYEQYF. The DNA for the CDR3 is TGCAGTGCCCAGTCGGGAGGGTCCTACGAGCAGTACTTC.

V gene TRBV7-2 combines with J gene TRBJ2-2, with D maybe TRBD2 (5 bases). CDR3 length: 13 amino acids. V was cut by 5 bases and J by 3 bases, with 7 bases left in between. Germline V gene sequence: CDR1 SGHTA, CDR2 FQGNSA. CDR3 in DNA: TGTGCCAGCAGCGGACTTTACACCGGGGAGCTGTTTTTT. Its translation is CASSGLYTGELFF.

The rearrangement joins TRBV2 to TRBJ1-5; a possible D gene is TRBD1 (6 bases). The germline gives CDR1 SNHLY, CDR2 FYNNEI. This CDR3 has 14 residues. V dropped 9 bases and J dropped 0 bases, with 12 bases sitting between them. CDR3 amino acids: CASQGGYSNQPQHF. In DNA, the CDR3 is TGTGCCAGTCAAGGGGGTTATAGCAATCAGCCCCAGCATTTT.

J is TRBJ2-7 and V is TRBV4-1; no firm D call. From germline, CDR1 is MGHRA and CDR2 YSYEKL. The CDR3 covers 15 residues. V was pared by 1 base and J by 5 bases, with 15 bases between. The CDR3 coding sequence is TGCGCCAGCAGCCAAGCCTTAGGGCGCGCCAACGAGCAGTACTTC. Protein product: CASSQALGRANEQYF.

This clonotype was seen a few times. V gene TRBV6-1 combines with J gene TRBJ2-7; D uncertain. This CDR3 comprises 14 residues. V shed 5 bases and J shed 4 bases, with 15 bases lying between them. Germline assignment: CDR1 MNHNS and CDR2 SASEGT. The CDR3 sequence is CASSQLTNLYEQYF. The CDR3 DNA sequence: TGTGCCAGCAGTCAACTCACGAACTTGTACGAGCAGTACTTC.

The sample holds a few counts of this clonotype. V gene TRBV20-1 combines with J gene TRBJ1-5; weak D call: TRBD1 (6 bases). The length of the CDR3 is 15 residues. Between the trimmed V and J ends, which lost 4 bases and 4 bases, there was a span of 17 bases. Germline CDR1 is DFQATT and CDR2 is SNEGSKA (reference sequence). DNA for the CDR3: TGCAGTGCTACGGACAGTAATCGGGTAAATCAGCCCCAGCATTTT. The encoded protein is CSATDSNRVNQPQHF.

This clonotype was found a few times. CDR3: CATSSRTDLYNEQFF. CDR3 DNA sequence: TGTGCCACCAGCAGCAGGACAGATCTTTACAATGAGCAGTTCTTC. The J gene is TRBJ2-1, the V gene TRBV15, with D tentatively TRBD1 (6 bases). Germline V gene lookup returns CDR1 LNHNV and CDR2 YYDKDF (reference sequence). The V gene lost 3 bases and the J gene lost 4 bases, with 13 bases spanning the gap. CDR3 length: 15 residues.

This clonotype was seen a few times. The chain joins TRBV11-2 to TRBJ2-3; tentative D call: TRBD2 (6 bases). Germline-derived CDR1 and CDR2 are SGHAT and FQNNGV. Deletions cut 7 bases from V and 4 bases from J, with 15 bases between. CDR3 length: 14 residues. The CDR3 here is CASKGGGLSDTQYF. CDR3 in DNA: TGTGCCAGCAAGGGAGGAGGGTTATCAGATACGCAGTATTTT.

This clonotype has ten or more counts. The chain carries TRBV5-6 and TRBJ1-1; D ambiguous. Germline V gene data show CDR1 as SGHDT and CDR2 as YYEEEE. V dropped 0 bases and J dropped 11 bases, with 14 bases sitting between them. CDR3 length equals 13 residues. CDR3 sequence reads: CASSLAAEITAFF. The CDR3 DNA reads TGTGCCAGCAGCTTGGCTGCTGAAATTACGGCTTTCTTT.

This clonotype was seen only a few times. The chain recombines TRBV5-1 with TRBJ2-7; D possibly corresponds to TRBD2 (6 bases). This CDR3 is built from 15 residues. V lost 1 base, J lost 3 bases, and 14 bases lay in between. The germline V gene encodes CDR1 SGHRS and CDR2 YFSETQ. The CDR3 sequence is CASSLKSSASYEQYF. The CDR3 nucleotides are TGCGCCAGCAGCTTGAAGTCTAGCGCGAGCTACGAGCAGTACTTC. The entire variable domain, with the rest obtained from reference TRBV5-1 and TRBJ2-7, is as follows: KAGVTQTPRYLIKTRGQQVTLSCSPISGHRSVSWYQQTPGQGLQFLFEYFSETQRNKGNFPGRFSGRQFSNSRSEMNVSTLELGDSALYLCASSLKSSASYEQYFGPGTRLTVT.

This chain joins TRBV24-1 and TRBJ2-1, with 8 bases identical to TRBD1. J gave up 6 bases and V 7 bases, and 7 bases lay outside the gene matches. There are 14 residues in the CDR3. Germline V gene data show CDR1 as KGHDR and CDR2 as SFDVKD. The CDR3 sequence: CATRRTGPGNEQFF. The CDR3 region has the DNA TGTGCCACCAGACGGACAGGGCCGGGCAATGAGCAGTTCTTC.

This clonotype was seen only a few times. This chain joins TRBV12-3 or TRBV12-4 and TRBJ2-2; unclear D gene. CDR3 length: 15 residues. V was trimmed by 4 bases and J by 2 bases, leaving 11 bases between them. The CDR3 DNA reads as TGTGCCAGCAGTTATAGGTTGAGAAACACCGGGGAGCTGTTTTTT. This gives the protein CASSYRLRNTGELFF.

This clonotype has a count of ten or more. As DNA, the CDR3 is TGTGCCGTCGGACGGAGCTCCTACGAGCAGTACTTC. Its protein product is CAVGRSSYEQYF. This chain joins TRBV6-1 and TRBJ2-7; D is undetermined. The CDR3 sequence is 12 residues long. Germline lookup yields CDR1 MNHNS and CDR2 SASEGT. V lost 11 bases and J lost 0, with 11 bases in between.

This chain joins TRBV30 and TRBJ2-7; a possible D gene is TRBD2 (6 bases). This CDR3 comprises 15 residues. The germline V and J ends were trimmed by 0 bases and 3 bases, with 15 bases remaining between them. Germline-derived CDR1 and CDR2 are GTSNPN and SVGIG (reference sequence). In nucleotides, the CDR3 is TGTGCCTGGAGTGTAGGAGGGAATACCCTCTACGAGCAGTACTTC. It encodes CAWSVGGNTLYEQYF.

The genes are TRBV5-1 and TRBJ2-7; TRBD1 matches at 10 bases. The CDR3 extends over 19 amino acids. Germline V lookup: CDR1 SGHRS, CDR2 YFSETQ. V shed 4 bases and J 3 bases; nucleotides not matched to a gene: 19. The CDR3 nucleotides read TGCGCCAGCAGCCCAGGACAGGGGGGACGGGAGCAGCTAGGCTACGAGCAGTACTTC. It codes for CASSPGQGGREQLGYEQYF.

This clonotype has at least ten counts. V usage is TRBV11-2 and J usage is TRBJ2-7; 11 bases fit TRBD1. This CDR3 comprises 14 residues. The V gene's germline CDR1 is SGHAT and CDR2 FQNNGV. V shed 3 bases, J shed 6 bases, and the junction held 4 bases outside the gene matches. CDR3 coding DNA: TGTGCCAGCAGCTTCGGGACAGGGGGTTTCGAGCAGTACTTC. Translation gives CASSFGTGGFEQYF.

This clonotype was seen a few times. The chain links TRBV15 to TRBJ1-3; D is unresolved. V was shortened by 5 bases and J by 2 bases, with 10 bases between the two germline ends. Germline CDR1 reads LNHNV; CDR2 reads YYDKDF (reference sequence). The CDR3 has 14 amino acids. In nucleotides, the CDR3 is TGTGCCACCAGCGCGAGAGCGGCTGGAAACACCATATATTTT. Protein sequence: CATSARAAGNTIYF. The full variable domain, with the rest looked up from reference TRBV15 and TRBJ1-3, is DAMVIQNPRYQVTQFGKPVTLSCSQTLNHNVMYWYQQKSSQAPKLLFHYYDKDFNNEADTPDNFQSRRPNTSFCFLDIRSPGLGDTAMYLCATSARAAGNTIYFGEGSWLTVV.